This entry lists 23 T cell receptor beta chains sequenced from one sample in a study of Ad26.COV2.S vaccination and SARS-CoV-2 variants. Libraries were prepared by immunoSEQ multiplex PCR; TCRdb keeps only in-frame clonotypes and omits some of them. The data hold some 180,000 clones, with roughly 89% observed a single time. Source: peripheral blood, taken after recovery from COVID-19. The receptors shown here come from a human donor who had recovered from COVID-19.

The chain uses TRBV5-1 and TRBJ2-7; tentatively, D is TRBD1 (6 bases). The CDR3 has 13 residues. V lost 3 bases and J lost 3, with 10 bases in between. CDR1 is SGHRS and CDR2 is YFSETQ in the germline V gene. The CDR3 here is CASSWTANYEQYF. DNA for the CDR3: TGCGCCAGCAGCTGGACAGCAAACTACGAGCAGTACTTC.

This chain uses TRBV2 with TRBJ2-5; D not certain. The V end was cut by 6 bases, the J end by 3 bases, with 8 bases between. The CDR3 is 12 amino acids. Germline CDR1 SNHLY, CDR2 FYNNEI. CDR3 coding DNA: TGTGCCAGCAGGGGAAGTGAAGAGACCCAGTACTTC. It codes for CASRGSEETQYF.

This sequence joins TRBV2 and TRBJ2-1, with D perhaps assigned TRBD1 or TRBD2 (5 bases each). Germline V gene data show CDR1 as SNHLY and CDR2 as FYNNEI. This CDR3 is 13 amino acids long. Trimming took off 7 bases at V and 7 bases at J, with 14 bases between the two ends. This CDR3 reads CASNGGSRNEQFF. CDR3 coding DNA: TGTGCCAGCAATGGGGGATCGAGGAATGAGCAGTTCTTC.

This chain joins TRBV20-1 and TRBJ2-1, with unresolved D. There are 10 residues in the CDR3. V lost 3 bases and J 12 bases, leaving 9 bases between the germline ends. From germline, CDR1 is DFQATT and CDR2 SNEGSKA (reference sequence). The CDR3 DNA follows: TGCAGTGCTAGGGGGATTCCGCAGTTCTTC. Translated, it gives CSARGIPQFF.

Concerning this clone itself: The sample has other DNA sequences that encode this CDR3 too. The CDR3 loop is CASSLKGGYGYTF. DNA of the CDR3: TGTGCCAGCAGCTTGAAGGGGGGCTATGGCTACACCTTC. The chain combines TRBV5-6 with TRBJ1-2, with D tentatively TRBD1 (6 bases). The V end lost 1 base, the J end lost 4 bases, and 8 bases lay between the germline ends. The CDR3 extends over 13 amino acids. Germline V lookup: CDR1 SGHDT, CDR2 YYEEEE.

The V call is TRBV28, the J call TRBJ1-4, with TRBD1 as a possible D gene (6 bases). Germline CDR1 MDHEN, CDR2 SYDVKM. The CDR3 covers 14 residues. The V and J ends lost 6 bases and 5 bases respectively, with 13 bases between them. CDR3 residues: CASRSRGINEKLFF. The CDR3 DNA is TGTGCCAGCAGGTCCAGGGGTATCAATGAAAAACTGTTTTTT.

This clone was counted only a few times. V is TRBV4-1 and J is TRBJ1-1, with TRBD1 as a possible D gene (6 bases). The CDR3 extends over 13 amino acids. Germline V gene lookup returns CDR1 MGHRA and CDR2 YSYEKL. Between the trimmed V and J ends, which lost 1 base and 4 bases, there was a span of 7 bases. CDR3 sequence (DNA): TGCGCCAGCAGCCAAGTCAGGGGCACTGAAGCTTTCTTT. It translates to CASSQVRGTEAFF.

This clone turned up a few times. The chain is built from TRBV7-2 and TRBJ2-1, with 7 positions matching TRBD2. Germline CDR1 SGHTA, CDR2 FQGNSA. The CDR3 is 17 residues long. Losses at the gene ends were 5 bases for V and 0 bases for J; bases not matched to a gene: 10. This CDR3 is CASSDGAAGPSYNEQFF. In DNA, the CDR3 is TGTGCCAGCAGCGACGGGGCAGCGGGACCCTCCTACAATGAGCAGTTCTTC. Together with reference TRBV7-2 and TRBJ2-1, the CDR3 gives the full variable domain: GAGVSQSPSNKVTEKGKDVELRCDPISGHTALYWYRQSLGQGLEFLIYFQGNSAPDKSGLPSDRFSAERTGGSVSTLTIQRTQQEDSAVYLCASSDGAAGPSYNEQFFGPGTRLTVL.

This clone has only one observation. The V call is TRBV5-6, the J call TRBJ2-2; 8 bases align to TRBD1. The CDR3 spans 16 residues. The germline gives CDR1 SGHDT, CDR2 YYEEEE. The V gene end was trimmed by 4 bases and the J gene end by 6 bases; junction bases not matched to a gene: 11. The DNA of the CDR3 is TGTGCCAGCAGCCCCTTAGACAGGGGTGGTCCCGGGGAGCTGTTTTTT. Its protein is CASSPLDRGGPGELFF.

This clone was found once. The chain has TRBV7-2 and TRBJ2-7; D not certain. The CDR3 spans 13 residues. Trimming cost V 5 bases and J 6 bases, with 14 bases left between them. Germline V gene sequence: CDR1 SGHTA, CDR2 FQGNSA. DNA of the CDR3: TGTGCCAGCAGCCCCCGTTGGGCAGGCGAGCAGTACTTC. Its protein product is CASSPRWAGEQYF. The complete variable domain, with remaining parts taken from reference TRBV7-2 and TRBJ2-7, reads GAGVSQSPSNKVTEKGKDVELRCDPISGHTALYWYRQSLGQGLEFLIYFQGNSAPDKSGLPSDRFSAERTGGSVSTLTIQRTQQEDSAVYLCASSPRWAGEQYFGPGTRLTVT.

The CDR3 here is CASSPRLAGVSDTQYF. As DNA, the CDR3 is TGTGCCAGCAGCCCAAGACTAGCGGGGGTTTCAGATACGCAGTATTTT. The V call is TRBV7-2, the J call TRBJ2-3; 12 nucleotides align to TRBD2. The trim removed 5 bases at V and 4 bases at J, leaving 7 bases unmatched. The CDR3 covers 16 residues. In germline, CDR1 is SGHTA, CDR2 FQGNSA.

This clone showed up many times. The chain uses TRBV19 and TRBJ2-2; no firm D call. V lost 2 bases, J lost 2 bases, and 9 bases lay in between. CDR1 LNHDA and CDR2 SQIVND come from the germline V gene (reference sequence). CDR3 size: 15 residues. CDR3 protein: CASSIRHSNTGELFF. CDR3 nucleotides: TGTGCCAGTAGTATACGACATTCCAACACCGGGGAGCTGTTTTTT.

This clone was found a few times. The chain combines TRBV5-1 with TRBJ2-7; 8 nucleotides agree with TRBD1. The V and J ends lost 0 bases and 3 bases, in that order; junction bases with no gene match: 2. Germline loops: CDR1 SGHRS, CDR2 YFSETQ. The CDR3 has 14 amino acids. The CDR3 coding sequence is TGCGCCAGCAGCTTGGCAGGGGGCAACTACGAGCAGTACTTC. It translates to CASSLAGGNYEQYF.

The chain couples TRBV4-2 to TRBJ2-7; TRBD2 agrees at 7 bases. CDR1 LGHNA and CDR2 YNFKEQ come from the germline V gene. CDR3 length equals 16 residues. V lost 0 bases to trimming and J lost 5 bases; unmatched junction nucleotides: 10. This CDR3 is CASSQDGSRTSNEQYF. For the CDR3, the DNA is TGTGCCAGCAGCCAAGATGGTTCCCGGACTAGTAACGAGCAGTACTTC.

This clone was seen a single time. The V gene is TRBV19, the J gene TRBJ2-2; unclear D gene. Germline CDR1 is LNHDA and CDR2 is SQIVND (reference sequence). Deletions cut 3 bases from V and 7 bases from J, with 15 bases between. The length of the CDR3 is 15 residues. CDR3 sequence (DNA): TGTGCCAGTAGTATTTATTCCTTCAACGGCGGGGAGCTGTTTTTT. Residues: CASSIYSFNGGELFF.

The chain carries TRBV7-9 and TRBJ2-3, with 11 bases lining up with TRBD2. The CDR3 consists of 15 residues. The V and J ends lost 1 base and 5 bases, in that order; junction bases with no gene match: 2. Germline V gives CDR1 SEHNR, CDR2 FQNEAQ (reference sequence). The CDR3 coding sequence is TGTGCCAGCAGCTTAGTAGCGGGAGGGGGAGATACGCAGTATTTT. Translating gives CASSLVAGGGDTQYF.

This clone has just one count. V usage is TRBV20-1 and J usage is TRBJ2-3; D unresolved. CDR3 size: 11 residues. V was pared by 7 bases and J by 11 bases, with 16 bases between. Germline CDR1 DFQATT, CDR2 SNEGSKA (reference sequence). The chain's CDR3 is CSVPLDPRQYF. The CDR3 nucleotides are TGCAGTGTACCCCTGGACCCCCGGCAGTATTTT.

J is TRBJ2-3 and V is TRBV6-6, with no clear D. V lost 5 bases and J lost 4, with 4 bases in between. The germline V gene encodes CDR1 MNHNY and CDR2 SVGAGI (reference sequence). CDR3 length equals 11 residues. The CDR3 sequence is CASSGADTQYF. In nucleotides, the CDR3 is TGTGCCAGCAGTGGTGCAGATACGCAGTATTTT.

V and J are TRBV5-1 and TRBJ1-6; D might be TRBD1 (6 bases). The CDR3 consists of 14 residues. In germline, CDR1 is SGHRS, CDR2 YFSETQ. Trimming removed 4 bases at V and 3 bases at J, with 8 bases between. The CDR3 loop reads CASSVDSYNSPLHF. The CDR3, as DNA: TGCGCCAGCAGCGTGGACAGCTATAATTCACCCCTCCACTTT.

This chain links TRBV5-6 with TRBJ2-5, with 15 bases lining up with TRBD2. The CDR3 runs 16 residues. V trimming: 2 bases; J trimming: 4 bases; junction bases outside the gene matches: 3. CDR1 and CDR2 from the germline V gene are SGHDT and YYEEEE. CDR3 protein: CASSLGLAGGGETQYF. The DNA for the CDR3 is TGTGCCAGCAGCTTAGGACTAGCGGGAGGGGGAGAGACCCAGTACTTC. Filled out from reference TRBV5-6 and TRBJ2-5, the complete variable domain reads DAGVTQSPTHLIKTRGQQVTLRCSPKSGHDTVSWYQQALGQGPQFIFQYYEEEERQRGNFPDRFSGHQFPNYSSELNVNALLLGDSALYLCASSLGLAGGGETQYFGPGTRLLVL.

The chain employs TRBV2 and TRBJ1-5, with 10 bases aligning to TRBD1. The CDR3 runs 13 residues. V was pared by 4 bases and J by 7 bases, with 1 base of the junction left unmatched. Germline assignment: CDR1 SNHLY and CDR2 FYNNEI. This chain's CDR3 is CASSGDRGQPQHF. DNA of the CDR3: TGTGCCAGCAGTGGGGACAGGGGACAGCCCCAGCATTTT. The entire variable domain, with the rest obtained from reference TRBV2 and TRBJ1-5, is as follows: EPEVTQTPSHQVTQMGQEVILRCVPISNHLYFYWYRQILGQKVEFLVSFYNNEISEKSEIFDDQFSVERPDGSNFTLKIRSTKLEDSAMYFCASSGDRGQPQHFGDGTRLSIL.

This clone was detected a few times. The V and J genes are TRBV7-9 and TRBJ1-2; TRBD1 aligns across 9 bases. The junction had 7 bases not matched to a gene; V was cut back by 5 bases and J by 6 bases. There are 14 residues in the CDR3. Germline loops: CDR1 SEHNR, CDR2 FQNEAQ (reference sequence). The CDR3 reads CASSASGTGNGYTF. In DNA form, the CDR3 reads TGTGCCAGCAGCGCGTCCGGGACAGGGAATGGCTACACCTTC.

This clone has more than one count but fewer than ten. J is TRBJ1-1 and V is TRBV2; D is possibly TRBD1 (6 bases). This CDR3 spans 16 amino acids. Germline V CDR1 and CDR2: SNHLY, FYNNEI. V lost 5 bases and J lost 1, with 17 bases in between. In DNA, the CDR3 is TGTGCCAGCAGTCCTCGACAGGCTTGGGAGAACACTGAAGCTTTCTTT. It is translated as CASSPRQAWENTEAFF.